These 14 T cell receptor beta chains originate from one sample sequenced in a study of technical replicates of blood from a few donors (TCRdb year 2017). The library was built by means of the immunoSEQ multiplex PCR assay. What TCRdb holds here is the immuneACCESS table cut down to in-frame rearrangements. Part of the clones is not present; checked against another copy, under half of the missing clones reflect an unresolved V gene, and the others are unexplained. The sample yields about 94,000 clones; roughly 95% were counted once. The ten largest clones take up approximately 0.22% of the sample. Sequencing input: T cells isolated from PBMCs. The receptors shown here come from a human donor in good health.

The genes are TRBV2 and TRBJ1-4; 11 bases are shared with TRBD1. The V gene's germline CDR1 is SNHLY and CDR2 FYNNEI. After removal of 8 bases from V and 8 bases from J, the junction contained 7 bases not matched to a gene. The CDR3 is 14 residues long. The CDR3 DNA reads TGTGCCAGCGGTACCGGGACAGGGGGGGAAAAACTGTTTTTT. This gives the protein CASGTGTGGEKLFF.

The gene calls are TRBV6-1 and TRBJ2-1, with 7 positions matching TRBD2. CDR3 length equals 14 residues. V lost 11 bases, J lost 6 bases, and 13 bases stayed unmatched. Germline V gene data show CDR1 as MNHNS and CDR2 as SASEGT. The CDR3 coding sequence is TGTGCCGGGAGAAGGGCGGGAGTTGGCAATGAGCAGTTCTTC. The encoded protein is CAGRRAGVGNEQFF.

V usage is TRBV4-1 and J usage is TRBJ2-3; 8 bases map to TRBD2. Germline values: CDR1 MGHRA, CDR2 YSYEKL. The CDR3 has 17 amino acids. The ends lost 3 bases at V and 1 base at J; junction bases unmatched: 9. The CDR3 sequence: CASSQRGLGAGTDTQYF. The CDR3 bases are TGCGCCAGCAGCCAGCGGGGACTAGGAGCGGGCACAGATACGCAGTATTTT.

This chain's CDR3 is CASSVHKVHYTYEQYF. For the CDR3, the DNA is TGTGCCAGCAGTGTTCATAAGGTACACTACACCTACGAGCAGTACTTC. The chain combines TRBV2 with TRBJ2-7, with unresolved D. Trimming stripped 4 bases from V and 2 bases from J, with 18 bases between. CDR1 and CDR2 (germline): SNHLY, FYNNEI. CDR3 length: 16 amino acids.

Regarding this clone: The junction and the germline gene differ at one end; a read error may be behind it. The chain employs TRBV4-1 and TRBJ1-1, with 12 bases lining up with TRBD1. Germline CDR1 reads MGHRA; CDR2 reads YSYEKL. CDR3 length equals 17 residues. Written as DNA, the CDR3 is TGCGCCAGCACCCAATTCCGGGACAGGGGGCTTGGCACTGAAGCTTTCTTT. This codes for CASTQFRDRGLGTEAFF.

This sequence joins TRBV6-5 and TRBJ2-7; 7 bases fit TRBD1. Germline V gene lookup returns CDR1 MNHEY and CDR2 SVGAGI. With V trimmed by 2 bases and J by 1 base, 2 bases remained unmatched. The CDR3 contains 14 residues. The CDR3 DNA reads TGTGCCAGCAGTTACGCAGGGGGATCCTACGAGCAGTACTTC. Translation gives CASSYAGGSYEQYF.

V is TRBV11-2 and J is TRBJ2-3; 10 nucleotides align to TRBD2. Germline V gives CDR1 SGHAT, CDR2 FQNNGV. The CDR3 loop spans 15 amino acids. The trim removed 4 bases at V and 5 bases at J, leaving 6 bases unmatched. CDR3 nucleotide sequence: TGTGCCAGCAGCTCGAGCGGGGGGGCAGTAGATACGCAGTATTTT. Its translation is CASSSSGGAVDTQYF.

The chain couples TRBV29-1 to TRBJ2-3; D is perhaps TRBD2 (6 bases). The CDR3 spans 14 residues. CDR1 is SQVTM, CDR2 ANQGSEA, per germline. V was cut by 7 bases and J by 0 bases, with 14 bases left in between. The CDR3 DNA follows: TGCAGCGCCGGAGGGCCGGAAAGCACAGATACGCAGTATTTT. This codes for CSAGGPESTDTQYF.

The chain couples TRBV25-1 to TRBJ1-2, with a weak D call TRBD1 (5 bases). Germline CDR1 reads MGHDK; CDR2 reads SYGVNS. CDR3 length equals 17 residues. V lost 3 bases and J 5 bases, leaving 22 bases between the germline ends. In DNA, the CDR3 is TGTGCCAGCAGTGATGGGGGGGTCAGGTTTGGTCGATATGGCTACACCTTC. It yields the protein CASSDGGVRFGRYGYTF.

The rearrangement uses TRBV6-1 and TRBJ2-7; D perhaps matches TRBD1 (5 bases). The CDR3 runs to 14 residues. The germline gives CDR1 MNHNS, CDR2 SASEGT. V was pared by 1 base and J by 4 bases, with 11 bases between. CDR3 protein: CASSEVGRAYEQYF. The CDR3 DNA is TGTGCCAGCAGTGAAGTAGGCAGGGCATACGAGCAGTACTTC.

The chain links TRBV11-2 to TRBJ2-7; D unclear. Germline V gene sequence: CDR1 SGHAT, CDR2 FQNNGV. Trimming removed 3 bases at V and 3 bases at J, with 3 bases between. The CDR3 totals 11 residues. CDR3 sequence (DNA): TGTGCCAGCAGCTTTAGCTACGAGCAGTACTTC. Residues: CASSFSYEQYF.

The chain uses TRBV6-5 and TRBJ1-2; D gene unclear. Germline V gives CDR1 MNHEY, CDR2 SVGAGI. The CDR3 has 13 amino acids. Trimming left V 6 bases short and J 0 bases short, with 8 bases between. CDR3 protein: CASRGGSNYGYTF. The CDR3 nucleotides read TGTGCCAGCAGGGGAGGTTCTAACTATGGCTACACCTTC.

The J gene is TRBJ2-7, the V gene TRBV7-2; 8 positions match TRBD2. Germline CDR1 and CDR2: SGHTA and FQGNSA. The CDR3 is 15 residues long. Unmatched junction bases numbered 8, after V lost 5 bases and J lost 2 bases. CDR3 DNA sequence: TGTGCCAGCAGCCGTACTAGCGGCGTTACCTACGAGCAGTACTTC. It translates to CASSRTSGVTYEQYF.

The J gene is TRBJ1-5, the V gene TRBV9; D gene unclear. V lost 2 bases and J lost 0, with 6 bases in between. CDR3 length equals 14 residues. CDR1 and CDR2 (germline): SGDLS, YYNGEE. CDR3 region: CASSVGDSNQPQHF. The DNA of the CDR3 is TGTGCCAGCAGCGTCGGGGATAGCAATCAGCCCCAGCATTTT.